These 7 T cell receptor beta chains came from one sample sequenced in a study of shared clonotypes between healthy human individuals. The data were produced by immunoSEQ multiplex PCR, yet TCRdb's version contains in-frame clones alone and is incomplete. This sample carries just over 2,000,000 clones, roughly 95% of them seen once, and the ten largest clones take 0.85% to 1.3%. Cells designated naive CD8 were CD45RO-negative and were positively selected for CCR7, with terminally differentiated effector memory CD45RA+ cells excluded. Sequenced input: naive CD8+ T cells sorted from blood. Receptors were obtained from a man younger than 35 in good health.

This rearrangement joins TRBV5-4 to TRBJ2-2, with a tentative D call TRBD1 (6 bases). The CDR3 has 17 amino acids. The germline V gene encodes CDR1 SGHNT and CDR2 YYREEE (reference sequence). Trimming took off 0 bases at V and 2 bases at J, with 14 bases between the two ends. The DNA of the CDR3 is TGTGCCAGCAGCTTGGGTCAGGGGATAGTTAACACCGGGGAGCTGTTTTTT. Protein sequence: CASSLGQGIVNTGELFF. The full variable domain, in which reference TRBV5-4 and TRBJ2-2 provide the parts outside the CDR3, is ETGVTQSPTHLIKTRGQQVTLRCSSQSGHNTVSWYQQALGQGPQFIFQYYREEENGRGNFPPRFSGLQFPNYSSELNVNALELDDSALYLCASSLGQGIVNTGELFFGEGSRLTVL.

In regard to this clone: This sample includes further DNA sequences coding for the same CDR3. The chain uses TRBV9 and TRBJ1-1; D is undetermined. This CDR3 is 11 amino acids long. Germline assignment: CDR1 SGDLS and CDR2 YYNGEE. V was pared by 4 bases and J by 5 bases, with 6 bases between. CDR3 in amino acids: CASSSGTEAFF. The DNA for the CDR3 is TGTGCCAGCAGCTCCGGGACTGAAGCTTTCTTT.

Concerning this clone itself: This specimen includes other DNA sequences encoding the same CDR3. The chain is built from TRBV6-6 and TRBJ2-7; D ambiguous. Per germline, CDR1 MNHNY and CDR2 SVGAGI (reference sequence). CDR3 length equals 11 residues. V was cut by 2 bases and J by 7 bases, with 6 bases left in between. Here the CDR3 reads CASSYGAEQYF. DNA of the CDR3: TGTGCCAGCAGTTACGGAGCGGAGCAGTACTTC.

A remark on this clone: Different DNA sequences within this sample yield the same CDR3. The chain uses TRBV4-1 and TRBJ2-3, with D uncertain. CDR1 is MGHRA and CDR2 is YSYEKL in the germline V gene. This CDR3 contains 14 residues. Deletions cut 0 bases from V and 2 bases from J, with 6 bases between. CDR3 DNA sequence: TGCGCCAGCAGCCAAGAACGCTCCACAGATACGCAGTATTTT. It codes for CASSQERSTDTQYF.

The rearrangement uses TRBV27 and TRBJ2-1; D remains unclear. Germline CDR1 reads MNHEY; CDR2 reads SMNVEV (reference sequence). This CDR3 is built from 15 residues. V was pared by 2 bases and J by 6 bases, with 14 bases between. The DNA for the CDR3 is TGTGCCAGCAGTTTACCGCCCCGGGTGGGCAATGAGCAGTTCTTC. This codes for CASSLPPRVGNEQFF.

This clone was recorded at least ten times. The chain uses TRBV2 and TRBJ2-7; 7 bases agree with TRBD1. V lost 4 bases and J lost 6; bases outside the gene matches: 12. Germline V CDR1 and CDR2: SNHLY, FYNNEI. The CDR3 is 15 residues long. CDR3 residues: CASSALQGLGSEQYF. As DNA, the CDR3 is TGTGCCAGCAGTGCGTTACAGGGGCTGGGTTCCGAGCAGTACTTC. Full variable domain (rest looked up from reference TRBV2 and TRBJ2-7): EPEVTQTPSHQVTQMGQEVILRCVPISNHLYFYWYRQILGQKVEFLVSFYNNEISEKSEIFDDQFSVERPDGSNFTLKIRSTKLEDSAMYFCASSALQGLGSEQYFGPGTRLTVT.

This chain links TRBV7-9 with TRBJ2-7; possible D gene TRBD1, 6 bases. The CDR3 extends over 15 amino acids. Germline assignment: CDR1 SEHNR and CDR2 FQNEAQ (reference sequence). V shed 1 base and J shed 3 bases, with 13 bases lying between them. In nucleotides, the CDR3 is TGTGCCAGCAGCTTAGGGCAGGGGTATGACTACGAGCAGTACTTC. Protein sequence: CASSLGQGYDYEQYF.